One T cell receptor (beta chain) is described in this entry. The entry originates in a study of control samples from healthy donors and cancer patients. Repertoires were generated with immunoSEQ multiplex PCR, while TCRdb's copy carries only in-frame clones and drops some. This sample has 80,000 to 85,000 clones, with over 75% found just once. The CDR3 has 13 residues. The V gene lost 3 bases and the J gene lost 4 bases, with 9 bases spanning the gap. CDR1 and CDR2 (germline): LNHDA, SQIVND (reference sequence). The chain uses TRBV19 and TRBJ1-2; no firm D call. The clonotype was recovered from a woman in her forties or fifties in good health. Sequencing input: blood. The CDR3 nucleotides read TGTGCCAGTAGTATGGTATCGGGCTATGGCTACACCTTC. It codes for CASSMVSGYGYTF.